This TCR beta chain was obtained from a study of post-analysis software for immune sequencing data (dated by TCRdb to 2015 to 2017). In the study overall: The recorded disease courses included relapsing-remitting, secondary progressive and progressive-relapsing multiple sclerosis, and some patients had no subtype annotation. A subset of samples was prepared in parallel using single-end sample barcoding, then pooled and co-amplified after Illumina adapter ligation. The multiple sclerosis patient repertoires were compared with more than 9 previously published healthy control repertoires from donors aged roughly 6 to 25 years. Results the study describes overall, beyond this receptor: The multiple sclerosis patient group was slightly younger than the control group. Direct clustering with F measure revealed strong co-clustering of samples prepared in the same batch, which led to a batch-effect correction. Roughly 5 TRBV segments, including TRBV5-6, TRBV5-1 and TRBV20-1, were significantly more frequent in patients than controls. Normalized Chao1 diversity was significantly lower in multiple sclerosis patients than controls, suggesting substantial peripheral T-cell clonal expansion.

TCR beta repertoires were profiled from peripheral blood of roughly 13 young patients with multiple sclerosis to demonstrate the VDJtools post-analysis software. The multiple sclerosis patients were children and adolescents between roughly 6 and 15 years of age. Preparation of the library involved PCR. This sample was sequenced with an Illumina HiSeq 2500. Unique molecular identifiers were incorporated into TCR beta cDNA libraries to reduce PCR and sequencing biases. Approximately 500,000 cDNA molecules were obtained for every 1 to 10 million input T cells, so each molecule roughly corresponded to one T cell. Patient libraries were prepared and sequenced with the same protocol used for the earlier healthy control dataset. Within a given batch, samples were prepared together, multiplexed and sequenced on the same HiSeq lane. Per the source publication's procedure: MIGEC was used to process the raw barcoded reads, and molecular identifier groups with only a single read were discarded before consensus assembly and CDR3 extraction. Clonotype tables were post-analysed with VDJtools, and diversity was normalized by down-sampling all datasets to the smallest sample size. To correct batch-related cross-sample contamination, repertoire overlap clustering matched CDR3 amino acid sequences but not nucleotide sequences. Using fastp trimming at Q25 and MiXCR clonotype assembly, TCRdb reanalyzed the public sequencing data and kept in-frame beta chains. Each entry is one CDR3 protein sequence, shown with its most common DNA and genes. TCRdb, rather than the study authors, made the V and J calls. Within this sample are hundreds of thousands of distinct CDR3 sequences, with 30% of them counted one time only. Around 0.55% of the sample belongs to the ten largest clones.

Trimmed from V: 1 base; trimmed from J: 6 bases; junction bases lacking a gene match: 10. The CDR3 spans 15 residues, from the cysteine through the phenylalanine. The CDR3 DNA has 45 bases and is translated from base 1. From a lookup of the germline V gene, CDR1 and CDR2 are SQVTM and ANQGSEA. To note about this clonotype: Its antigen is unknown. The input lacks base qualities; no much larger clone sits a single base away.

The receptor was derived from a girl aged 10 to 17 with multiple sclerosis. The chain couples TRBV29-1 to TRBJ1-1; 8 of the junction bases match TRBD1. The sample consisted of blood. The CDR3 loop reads CSVEGQGAYWPEAFF. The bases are TGCAGCGTTGAAGGGCAGGGGGCGTATTGGCCTGAAGCTTTCTTT.